Listed here are 32 T cell receptor beta chains from one sample, sequenced in a study of T cell responses to AZD1222 COVID-19 vaccine. Sequencing used immunoSEQ multiplex PCR; TCRdb keeps in-frame clones, though not all of them. The top ten hold about 5% of the sample, which has roughly 99,000 clones, nearly 90% seen once. The source material was peripheral blood, sampled 28 days after the second AZD1222 dose. Receptors were obtained from an adult who received the AZD1222 COVID-19 vaccine.

The V call is TRBV19, the J call TRBJ2-3, with D perhaps matching TRBD1 (6 bases). Germline values: CDR1 LNHDA, CDR2 SQIVND (reference sequence). CDR3 length: 15 residues. V lost 2 bases, J lost 1 base, and 10 bases lay in between. CDR3 sequence (DNA): TGTGCCAGTAGTATATTTCGGACAGGCACAGATACGCAGTATTTT. This gives the protein CASSIFRTGTDTQYF.

J is TRBJ1-1 and V is TRBV9; the D is unclear. Germline CDR1 reads SGDLS; CDR2 reads YYNGEE. The length of the CDR3 is 14 residues. Trimming took 0 bases from V and 5 from J, leaving 11 bases between them. The CDR3 DNA is TGTGCCAGCAGCGTAGCTGCCCTGGGGACTGAAGCTTTCTTT. Translating gives CASSVAALGTEAFF.

The CDR3: CASSRGRGRNYGYTF. In DNA form, the CDR3 reads TGTGCCAGCAGCCGGGGGAGGGGGCGAAACTATGGCTACACCTTC. V is TRBV3-1 (or the pseudogene TRBV3-2) and J is TRBJ1-2; 7 bases are a match to TRBD1. Germline CDR1 reads LGHDT; CDR2 reads YNNKEL (reference sequence). CDR3 length: 15 amino acids. With 4 bases clipped from V and 2 bases from J, the junction kept 7 bases outside the gene matches.

The CDR3 sequence: CASGFSSMSGQPQHF. The CDR3 nucleotides are TGTGCTAGTGGTTTTTCGTCAATGAGTGGTCAGCCCCAGCATTTT. This chain connects TRBV12-5 to TRBJ1-5, with D unresolved. With 3 bases removed from V and 6 bases from J, the gap between germline ends came to 15 bases. The CDR3 totals 15 residues. Germline-derived CDR1 and CDR2 are LGHNT and FRNRAP.

The rearrangement uses TRBV7-9 and TRBJ2-1, with TRBD1 matching over 7 bases. Germline V CDR1 and CDR2: SEHNR, FQNEAQ (reference sequence). The trim removed 2 bases at V and 5 bases at J, leaving 9 bases unmatched. This CDR3 is 16 amino acids long. The CDR3 DNA reads as TGTGCCAGCAGCTTAAAGGGGGCAGAGGAGGACAATGAGCAGTTCTTC. Amino acid sequence: CASSLKGAEEDNEQFF.

The rearrangement links TRBV2 to TRBJ2-2, with 8 bases that match TRBD2. Germline lookup yields CDR1 SNHLY and CDR2 FYNNEI. This CDR3 has 16 amino acids. J lost 0 bases, V lost 6 bases, and 6 bases had no gene match. In nucleotides, the CDR3 is TGTGCCAGCAGCCCCGTCGGGGGGGCGAACACCGGGGAGCTGTTTTTT. It codes for CASSPVGGANTGELFF. The full variable domain, completed using reference TRBV2 and TRBJ2-2, is EPEVTQTPSHQVTQMGQEVILRCVPISNHLYFYWYRQILGQKVEFLVSFYNNEISEKSEIFDDQFSVERPDGSNFTLKIRSTKLEDSAMYFCASSPVGGANTGELFFGEGSRLTVL.

This sequence joins TRBV5-1 and TRBJ2-7, with 12 bases that match TRBD2. This CDR3 spans 15 amino acids. Germline V CDR1 and CDR2: SGHRS, YFSETQ. V lost 3 bases to trimming and J lost 2 bases; unmatched junction nucleotides: 3. The CDR3 protein is CASSSLAGGPYEQYF. CDR3 nucleotide sequence: TGCGCCAGCAGCTCCCTAGCGGGGGGGCCCTACGAGCAGTACTTC.

This chain joins TRBV10-2 and TRBJ2-3; 9 bases fit TRBD1. With V trimmed by 2 bases and J by 5 bases, 8 bases remained unmatched. Per the germline V gene, CDR1 is WSHSY and CDR2 is SAAADI. The CDR3 loop spans 16 amino acids. This chain's CDR3 is CASSERGQGLGDTQYF. CDR3 nucleotide sequence: TGCGCCAGCAGTGAGAGGGGACAGGGTTTGGGAGATACGCAGTATTTT.

This clone has only one observation. V usage is TRBV27 and J usage is TRBJ1-3; tentative D call: TRBD1 (6 bases). V gave up 4 bases and J gave up 5 bases, with 15 bases separating them. The CDR3 totals 15 residues. Germline V lookup: CDR1 MNHEY, CDR2 SMNVEV (reference sequence). CDR3 residues: CASSSNRASRNTIYF. The CDR3 nucleotides read TGTGCCAGCAGTTCTAACAGGGCCAGCAGAAACACCATATATTTT.

The rearrangement uses TRBV7-9 and TRBJ2-1; 11 nucleotides agree with TRBD2. This CDR3 is built from 14 residues. CDR1 is SEHNR, CDR2 FQNEAQ, per germline (reference sequence). The chain's CDR3 is CAHPIAGGPDEQFF. The DNA for the CDR3 is TGTGCGCACCCAATAGCGGGGGGGCCTGATGAGCAGTTCTTC. Full variable domain (outside the CDR3, taken from reference TRBV7-9 and TRBJ2-1): DTGVSQNPRHKITKRGQNVTFRCDPISEHNRLYWYRQTLGQGPEFLTYFQNEAQLEKSRLLSDRFSAERPKGSFSTLEIQRTEQGDSAMYLCAHPIAGGPDEQFFGPGTRLTVL.

V usage is TRBV21-1 and J usage is TRBJ2-7; the D call in the table, TRBD1, was not verified against the DNA. TRBV21-1 is a recognized pseudogene. The CDR3 runs 13 residues. CDR3 amino acids: CASSKSYRYEQYF. Written as DNA, the CDR3 is TGTGCCAGCAGCAAATCTTACAGATACGAGCAGTACTTC.

This clone was seen a single time. The chain is built from TRBV6-1 and TRBJ1-6, with TRBD1 matching over 12 bases. The V segment lost 2 bases and the J segment 5 bases; nucleotides outside the gene matches: 7. Germline assignment: CDR1 MNHNS and CDR2 SASEGT. This CDR3 has 18 residues. CDR3 DNA: TGTGCCAGCAGTGAAAGGGACAGGGGGCTCGTGGATAATTCACCCCTCCACTTT. Translating it yields CASSERDRGLVDNSPLHF.

The table lists this clone with a few counts. The rearrangement joins TRBV4-2 to TRBJ1-2; D gene uncertain. Looked up from germline, CDR1 is LGHNA and CDR2 is YNFKEQ. Trimming left V 0 bases short and J 5 bases short, with 10 bases between. The CDR3 is 14 residues long. CDR3 amino acids: CASSQDVSGYGYTF. The CDR3 coding sequence is TGTGCCAGCAGCCAAGATGTGTCGGGGTATGGCTACACCTTC.

This clone has a single count. The chain links TRBV18 to TRBJ2-2, with D tentatively TRBD2 (5 bases). This CDR3 has 14 residues. Germline lookup yields CDR1 KGHSH and CDR2 LQKENI. Trimming left V 2 bases short and J 3 bases short, with 7 bases between. CDR3 sequence reads: CASSPAGDTGELFF. CDR3 coding DNA: TGTGCCAGCTCACCAGCGGGCGACACCGGGGAGCTGTTTTTT. Complete variable domain (other parts from reference TRBV18 and TRBJ2-2): NAGVMQNPRHLVRRRGQEARLRCSPMKGHSHVYWYRQLPEEGLKFMVYLQKENIIDESGMPKERFSAEFPKEGPSILRIQQVVRGDSAAYFCASSPAGDTGELFFGEGSRLTVL.

The chain employs TRBV5-1 and TRBJ1-1; D may be TRBD1 (5 bases). Trimming removed 4 bases at V and 1 base at J, with 14 bases between. The CDR3 sequence is 15 residues long. The germline V gene encodes CDR1 SGHRS and CDR2 YFSETQ. Here the CDR3 DNA reads TGCGCCAGCAGCCACCGGGGCACCGAGAACACTGAAGCTTTCTTT. Translated, it gives CASSHRGTENTEAFF.

The chain employs TRBV5-1 and TRBJ1-4; 9 nucleotides match TRBD1. Germline CDR1 and CDR2: SGHRS and YFSETQ. This CDR3 has 14 residues. The V and J ends lost 2 bases and 8 bases, in that order; junction bases with no gene match: 4. Here the CDR3 reads CASSLQGAREKLFF. CDR3 DNA sequence: TGCGCCAGCAGCTTACAGGGGGCGCGAGAAAAACTGTTTTTT.

J is TRBJ1-5 and V is TRBV7-2; perhaps TRBD1 as D (5 bases). The V end was cut by 5 bases, the J end by 10 bases, with 27 bases between. In germline, CDR1 is SGHTA, CDR2 FQGNSA. The CDR3 has 17 amino acids. DNA for the CDR3: TGTGCCAGCAGCCGGGACTGGCGGATGGCAGAAGGGGTACCCCAGCATTTT. Encoded protein: CASSRDWRMAEGVPQHF.

The genes are TRBV5-1 and TRBJ2-7; 8 bases match TRBD2. The CDR3 extends over 13 amino acids. The junction had 6 bases not matched to a gene; V was cut back by 4 bases and J by 6 bases. Germline CDR1 is SGHRS and CDR2 is YFSETQ. The CDR3 here is CASSPGGAGEQYF. The DNA of the CDR3 is TGCGCCAGCAGCCCGGGGGGGGCCGGCGAGCAGTACTTC. The full variable domain, with the rest looked up from reference TRBV5-1 and TRBJ2-7, is KAGVTQTPRYLIKTRGQQVTLSCSPISGHRSVSWYQQTPGQGLQFLFEYFSETQRNKGNFPGRFSGRQFSNSRSEMNVSTLELGDSALYLCASSPGGAGEQYFGPGTRLTVT.

The V gene is TRBV19, the J gene TRBJ2-7; D is unclear. V dropped 1 base and J dropped 3 bases, with 10 bases sitting between them. Germline lookup yields CDR1 LNHDA and CDR2 SQIVND (reference sequence). CDR3 size: 14 residues. The CDR3 region is CASSIARDFYEQYF. CDR3 nucleotides: TGTGCCAGTAGTATAGCAAGAGACTTCTACGAGCAGTACTTC.

The CDR3 reads CASRAQNSGNTIYF. The CDR3 nucleotides read TGCGCCAGCCGGGCTCAAAACTCTGGAAACACCATATATTTT. The V and J genes are TRBV5-1 and TRBJ1-3, with D unclear. Germline values: CDR1 SGHRS, CDR2 YFSETQ. This CDR3 is 14 amino acids long. The V gene lost 7 bases and the J gene lost 0 bases, with 11 bases spanning the gap.

The chain carries TRBV7-5 and TRBJ2-7; the D call in the table, TRBD2, was not verified against the DNA. TRBV7-5 is marked as a pseudogene. This CDR3 has 13 amino acids. CDR3: CARRLGSSYEQYF. CDR3 nucleotide sequence: TGTGCCAGAAGATTGGGGAGCTCCTACGAGCAGTACTTC.

This clone was observed a handful of times. This sequence joins TRBV3-1 (or the pseudogene TRBV3-2) and TRBJ1-1, with D tentatively TRBD1 (6 bases). The CDR3 has 16 residues. V gave up 1 base and J gave up 2 bases, with 14 bases separating them. Germline CDR1 and CDR2: LGHDT and YNNKEL (reference sequence). CDR3 bases: TGTGCCAGCAGCCAAGGAAGGGGGACGGTCAACACTGAAGCTTTCTTT. It translates to CASSQGRGTVNTEAFF.

The chain joins TRBV5-1 to TRBJ2-1; TRBD1 might be the D (5 bases). This CDR3 region has 16 residues. The V and J ends lost 0 bases and 11 bases respectively, with 21 bases between them. CDR1 is SGHRS and CDR2 is YFSETQ in the germline V gene. CDR3 coding DNA: TGCGCCAGCAGCTTGGCCCATACAGGTTTTTTAAATAAGCAGTTCTTC. This encodes CASSLAHTGFLNKQFF.

This chain uses TRBV7-9 with TRBJ1-4; D is ambiguous. CDR1 SEHNR and CDR2 FQNEAQ come from the germline V gene (reference sequence). Between the trimmed V and J ends, which lost 5 bases and 0 bases, there was a span of 10 bases. The CDR3 loop spans 15 amino acids. The CDR3 coding sequence is TGTGCCAGCAGCGGCCACAGCGCAACTAATGAAAAACTGTTTTTT. Its translation: CASSGHSATNEKLFF.

The gene calls are TRBV7-7 and TRBJ1-6; perhaps TRBD1 as D (6 bases). The germline V gene encodes CDR1 SSHAT and CDR2 FNYEAQ (reference sequence). Trimming removed 3 bases at V and 9 bases at J, with 15 bases between. The CDR3 sequence is 15 residues long. This CDR3 reads CASSFVQGSGSPLHF. CDR3 DNA sequence: TGTGCCAGCAGCTTCGTACAGGGTTCAGGTTCACCCCTCCACTTT.

The genes are TRBV19 and TRBJ2-3; TRBD2 is a possible D gene (6 bases). The V gene's germline CDR1 is LNHDA and CDR2 SQIVND (reference sequence). Trimming stripped 5 bases from V and 1 base from J, with 16 bases between. This CDR3 has 16 residues. In DNA form, the CDR3 reads TGTGCCAGTAGTCCGCCCCCCGGCGGGGGCACAGATACGCAGTATTTT. This encodes CASSPPPGGGTDTQYF. The full variable domain, with the rest looked up from reference TRBV19 and TRBJ2-3, is DGGITQSPKYLFRKEGQNVTLSCEQNLNHDAMYWYRQDPGQGLRLIYYSQIVNDFQKGDIAEGYSVSREKKESFPLTVTSAQKNPTAFYLCASSPPPGGGTDTQYFGPGTRLTVL.

The V gene is TRBV7-9, the J gene TRBJ2-7, with a weak D call TRBD1 (6 bases). The CDR3 runs to 13 residues. Between the trimmed V and J ends, which lost 4 bases and 6 bases, there was a span of 13 bases. In germline, CDR1 is SEHNR, CDR2 FQNEAQ (reference sequence). The CDR3 DNA reads TGTGCCAGCAGCTCACAGGGTCCTAGCGAGCAGTACTTC. It encodes CASSSQGPSEQYF.

The CDR3 nucleotides read TGTGCCAGTAGCACCCTAAGGGGCTCGAACACCGGGGAGCTGTTTTTT. This codes for CASSTLRGSNTGELFF. The chain joins TRBV19 to TRBJ2-2; D possibly corresponds to TRBD1 (5 bases). V gave up 6 bases and J gave up 0 bases, with 14 bases separating them. The CDR3 contains 16 residues. Per the germline V gene, CDR1 is LNHDA and CDR2 is SQIVND (reference sequence).

The chain employs TRBV4-1 and TRBJ2-3; 11 positions agree with TRBD2. This CDR3 contains 15 residues. Per germline, CDR1 MGHRA and CDR2 YSYEKL. V lost 6 bases, J lost 2 bases, and 4 bases stayed unmatched. CDR3 in DNA: TGCGCCAGCAGGCCTAGCGGGAGGACCACAGATACGCAGTATTTT. Protein product: CASRPSGRTTDTQYF.

Only a few counts were recorded for this clone. This rearrangement joins TRBV6-1 to TRBJ2-7, with 7 bases that match TRBD1. Germline CDR1 reads MNHNS; CDR2 reads SASEGT. The CDR3 covers 15 residues. V gave up 1 base and J gave up 0 bases; unmatched junction bases: 3. DNA of the CDR3: TGTGCCAGCAGTGAAGAGGGACAGTCCTCCTACGAGCAGTACTTC. Residues: CASSEEGQSSYEQYF.

The chain has TRBV7-2 and TRBJ1-5; D is uncertain. CDR1 is SGHTA, CDR2 FQGNSA, per germline. This CDR3 contains 12 residues. V lost 3 bases and J 5 bases, leaving 5 bases between the germline ends. CDR3 sequence: CASSLDYQPQHF. Written as DNA, the CDR3 is TGTGCCAGCAGCTTGGACTATCAGCCCCAGCATTTT.

The genes are TRBV7-2 and TRBJ1-1, with D unclear. Trimming left V 1 base short and J 5 bases short, with 8 bases between. The V gene's germline CDR1 is SGHTA and CDR2 FQGNSA. The CDR3 is 13 residues long. CDR3: CASSLGRTTEAFF. The CDR3 bases are TGTGCCAGCAGCTTAGGCAGAACGACTGAAGCTTTCTTT.